Given below is one TCR beta chain in context. Its antigen is unknown. CDR1 KGHSH and CDR2 LQKENI come from the germline V gene. The CDR3 runs 15 residues. Each CDR3 protein gets one entry in TCRdb, which reprocessed the 5' RACE reads and gives no DNA. The table gives some 170,000 distinct CDR3 sequences; the top ten clones make up roughly 2.4% of it. Investigators pulled total RNA out of whole blood and did not sort T cells. The data derive from a study of monozygotic twins with inflammatory bowel disease. Study-wide results and limits: Healthy twins showed more clonotype sharing with others than IBD patients, especially patients with disease activity.

The rearrangement uses TRBV18 and TRBJ2-3. This receptor was taken from a human donor with ulcerative colitis or Crohn's disease, or a healthy co-twin of an affected twin (not recorded which). Sequenced input: blood. Here the CDR3 reads CASSPLSVSTDTQYF. Using reference TRBV18 and TRBJ2-3 for the parts outside the CDR3, the full variable domain is NAGVMQNPRHLVRRRGQEARLRCSPMKGHSHVYWYRQLPEEGLKFMVYLQKENIIDESGMPKERFSAEFPKEGPSILRIQQVVRGDSAAYFCASSPLSVSTDTQYFGPGTRLTVL.